Presented here are 7 T cell receptor beta chains from one specimen sequenced in a study of blood T cell repertoires in COVID-19. Produced via immunoSEQ multiplex PCR; TCRdb's table is partial and in-frame only. Found here are under 100,000 clones, 85% of them singletons; the top ten hold about 10%. Sequencing used peripheral blood. The receptors were gathered from a woman aged 70-85 years with active or convalescent COVID-19.

The rearrangement joins TRBV6-2 or TRBV6-3 to TRBJ2-7, with a tentative D call TRBD1 (6 bases). Germline CDR1 is MNHEY and CDR2 is SVGEGT. Deletions cut 2 bases from V and 3 bases from J, with 11 bases between. This CDR3 contains 14 residues. Written as DNA, the CDR3 is TGTGCCAGCAGTTACCGGGACACATTCTACGAGCAGTACTTC. Translation gives CASSYRDTFYEQYF.

This chain links TRBV18 with TRBJ2-2; 8 bases align to TRBD1. CDR1 and CDR2 from the germline V gene are KGHSH and LQKENI. This CDR3 has 15 amino acids. J lost 4 bases, V lost 4 bases, and 5 bases had no gene match. The CDR3 sequence is CASSLRTGTTGELFF. The CDR3 DNA reads as TGTGCCAGCTCACTCCGGACAGGGACCACCGGGGAGCTGTTTTTT.

The chain employs TRBV20-1 and TRBJ1-1, with D tentatively TRBD1 (6 bases). Germline V gives CDR1 DFQATT, CDR2 SNEGSKA (reference sequence). The CDR3 has 11 residues. Trimming took 7 bases from V and 4 from J, leaving 10 bases between them. CDR3 DNA sequence: TGCAGTGGGAAAGGGGGCACTGAAGCTTTCTTT. This gives the protein CSGKGGTEAFF.

The V call is TRBV6-5, the J call TRBJ1-1; no clear D. This CDR3 has 15 amino acids. V lost 0 bases, J lost 1 base, and 9 bases lay in between. The V gene's germline CDR1 is MNHEY and CDR2 SVGAGI. CDR3 nucleotide sequence: TGTGCCAGCAGTTACTCATGGGCGCCGAACACTGAAGCTTTCTTT. Protein: CASSYSWAPNTEAFF.

This chain links TRBV7-9 with TRBJ2-1, with TRBD2 matching over 7 bases. The CDR3 consists of 14 residues. Trimming took 3 bases from V and 7 from J; bases not matched to a gene: 6. Germline V gene data show CDR1 as SEHNR and CDR2 as FQNEAQ (reference sequence). This CDR3 reads CASSFGGDRNEQFF. As DNA, the CDR3 is TGTGCCAGCAGCTTTGGGGGGGACCGGAATGAGCAGTTCTTC.

The gene calls are TRBV7-2 and TRBJ2-7; TRBD1 agrees at 9 bases. The germline V gene has CDR1 SGHTA and CDR2 FQGNSA. This CDR3 spans 14 amino acids. Losses at the gene ends were 0 bases for V and 7 bases for J; bases not matched to a gene: 4. The CDR3 nucleotides read TGTGCCAGCAGCTTAGCCGGACAGGGGACTGAGCAGTACTTC. This translates into CASSLAGQGTEQYF.

The chain is built from TRBV5-6 and TRBJ1-2, with TRBD1 matching 8 bases. V dropped 0 bases and J dropped 5; count of bases not matched to a gene: 6. The CDR3 is 15 amino acids. In germline, CDR1 is SGHDT, CDR2 YYEEEE. CDR3 loop: CASSLADRAQYGYTF. The CDR3 DNA reads as TGTGCCAGCAGCTTGGCGGACAGGGCCCAGTATGGCTACACCTTC.